This T cell receptor beta chain appears in the sequencing data of a study of monozygotic twins with inflammatory bowel disease. General observations from the study: IBD patients had lower TCRbeta diversity (inverse Simpson) than healthy co-twins. There were differing immunosuppressive treatments, which may have added variability to patient repertoires.

This CDR3 comprises 17 residues. Per the germline V gene, CDR1 is SGHKS and CDR2 is YYEKEE (reference sequence). Template-switch reactions added UMIs with a 6-nucleotide sample barcode. TCRdb re-called the 5' RACE reads; every CDR3 protein appears as one record, without DNA. The sample table includes around 450,000 distinct CDR3 sequences. Collection of a roughly 2.3 ml blood sample took place per donor. Points on this clonotype: As yet, its antigen is unknown.

The genes are TRBV5-5 and TRBJ2-1; TCRdb outputs TRBD1, but without DNA this stays unchecked. The clonotype originates from a human donor with ulcerative colitis or Crohn's disease, or a healthy co-twin of an affected twin (not recorded which). The material sequenced was blood. The CDR3 protein is CASSLFGIGSEKDEQFF.